The 20 T cell receptor beta chains below all came from one sample that was sequenced in a study of blood T cell repertoires in COVID-19. The table came from immunoSEQ multiplex PCR; TCRdb's copy has only in-frame clones and leaves some out. This table holds more than 200,000 clones, approximately 80% found once. Sequenced: peripheral blood. These receptors all come from a woman aged 80 or older with active or convalescent COVID-19.

The gene calls are TRBV21-1 and TRBJ2-7; the D call in the table, TRBD2, was not verified against the DNA. TRBV21-1 is a pseudogene locus. CDR3 length: 17 residues. DNA for the CDR3: TGTGCCAGCAGCAAAGTCGCTGAGCGGGAAGGCTCCTACGAGCAGTACTTC. Its protein is CASSKVAEREGSYEQYF.

The genes are TRBV6-2 or TRBV6-3 and TRBJ1-4, with a possible D match to TRBD1 (6 bases). Germline CDR1 reads MNHEY; CDR2 reads SVGEGT. Trimming removed 0 bases from V and 4 bases from J, with 12 bases in between. This CDR3 region has 16 residues. CDR3 in DNA: TGTGCCAGCAGTTACTCGAACAGGGACCTTAATGAAAAACTGTTTTTT. Protein: CASSYSNRDLNEKLFF.

The gene calls are TRBV28 and TRBJ1-6, with 7 bases identical to TRBD1. With 2 bases clipped from V and 13 bases from J, the junction kept 14 bases outside the gene matches. CDR1 and CDR2 from the germline V gene are MDHEN and SYDVKM. The length of the CDR3 is 16 residues. The CDR3: CASSLRGRTVTWPLHF. As DNA, the CDR3 is TGTGCCAGCAGTTTAAGGGGGCGGACAGTCACTTGGCCCCTCCACTTT. Based on the CDR3 plus reference TRBV28 and TRBJ1-6, the full variable domain is DVKVTQSSRYLVKRTGEKVFLECVQDMDHENMFWYRQDPGLGLRLIYFSYDVKMKEKGDIPEGYSVSREKKERFSLILESASTNQTSMYLCASSLRGRTVTWPLHFGNGTRLTVT.

This clone has just one count. This rearrangement joins TRBV6-6 to TRBJ1-1, with D perhaps matching TRBD1 (6 bases). The CDR3 spans 15 residues. CDR1 and CDR2 (germline): MNHNY, SVGAGI (reference sequence). V lost 0 bases and J 1 base, leaving 9 bases between the germline ends. The CDR3 nucleotides read TGTGCCAGCAGTTACTCTAGGACAGAGAACACTGAAGCTTTCTTT. Its translation is CASSYSRTENTEAFF.

This clone was seen only a few times. The V and J genes are TRBV28 and TRBJ1-2; 7 positions agree with TRBD1. The CDR3 contains 14 residues. J gave up 3 bases and V 8 bases, and 9 bases lay outside the gene matches. Germline V gene data show CDR1 as MDHEN and CDR2 as SYDVKM. This CDR3 reads CASFEADRDYGYTF. The DNA for the CDR3 is TGTGCCAGCTTTGAGGCAGACAGGGACTATGGCTACACCTTC.

The chain couples TRBV5-1 to TRBJ2-1; maybe TRBD2 (5 bases). Between the trimmed V and J ends, which lost 1 base and 5 bases, there was a span of 10 bases. The CDR3 loop spans 14 amino acids. Germline V CDR1 and CDR2: SGHRS, YFSETQ. The CDR3 sequence: CASSLILSDNEQFF. The DNA of the CDR3 is TGCGCCAGCAGCTTGATACTTAGCGACAATGAGCAGTTCTTC.

This chain uses TRBV6-1 with TRBJ1-5; 8 nucleotides match TRBD1. The CDR3 has 17 amino acids. Germline CDR1 MNHNS, CDR2 SASEGT. After removal of 1 base from V and 4 bases from J, the junction contained 9 bases not matched to a gene. This chain's CDR3 is CASSEDLGQGLNQPQHF. The CDR3 DNA is TGTGCCAGCAGTGAAGATCTAGGACAGGGCTTGAATCAGCCCCAGCATTTT.

The rearrangement joins TRBV5-1 to TRBJ1-1; the match to TRBD1 covers 7 bases. The germline CDR1 and CDR2 sequences are SGHRS and YFSETQ. Trimming took 4 bases from V and 1 from J; bases not matched to a gene: 7. The CDR3 runs to 15 residues. The CDR3 coding sequence is TGCGCCAGCAGCAGGCAGGCAGGGGGGAACACTGAAGCTTTCTTT. This codes for CASSRQAGGNTEAFF. The full variable domain, its missing parts supplied by reference TRBV5-1 and TRBJ1-1, is KAGVTQTPRYLIKTRGQQVTLSCSPISGHRSVSWYQQTPGQGLQFLFEYFSETQRNKGNFPGRFSGRQFSNSRSEMNVSTLELGDSALYLCASSRQAGGNTEAFFGQGTRLTVV.

The chain uses TRBV28 and TRBJ2-1; 11 bases fit TRBD2. The CDR3 contains 16 residues. Germline CDR1 MDHEN, CDR2 SYDVKM. The V and J ends lost 5 bases and 4 bases, in that order; junction bases with no gene match: 7. In DNA, the CDR3 is TGTGCCAGCAGTCGGAGTAGCGGGGGGGCTTACAATGAGCAGTTCTTC. It yields the protein CASSRSSGGAYNEQFF.

This chain connects TRBV5-1 to TRBJ1-4; 8 positions agree with TRBD1. J gave up 5 bases and V 2 bases, and 11 bases lay outside the gene matches. CDR1 and CDR2 (germline): SGHRS, YFSETQ. CDR3 length equals 17 residues. The DNA of the CDR3 is TGCGCCAGCAGCTTCAGAGGCGACAGGGGAGGGAATGAAAAACTGTTTTTT. Its protein product is CASSFRGDRGGNEKLFF.

The rearrangement joins TRBV15 to TRBJ1-3; 9 bases map to TRBD1. The germline CDR1 and CDR2 sequences are LNHNV and YYDKDF (reference sequence). The length of the CDR3 is 19 residues. Trimming at V came to 0 bases and at J to 0 bases, leaving 9 bases not matched to a gene. CDR3: CATSRDRRTGAISGNTIYF. CDR3 DNA sequence: TGTGCCACCAGCAGAGATCGCCGGACAGGGGCCATCTCTGGAAACACCATATATTTT.

The rearrangement joins TRBV29-1 to TRBJ2-3; D is possibly TRBD1 (6 bases). Germline V gene lookup returns CDR1 SQVTM and CDR2 ANQGSEA. The CDR3 sequence is 11 residues long. V was clipped by 6 bases and J by 7 bases, with 11 bases between them. The CDR3: CSVYRVYTQYF. The CDR3 DNA reads TGCAGCGTGTACAGGGTATATACGCAGTATTTT.

This chain links TRBV7-9 with TRBJ2-4; TRBD2 is a possible D gene (5 bases). Trimming took off 5 bases at V and 0 bases at J, with 11 bases between the two ends. The CDR3 is made up of 15 amino acids. The germline V gene encodes CDR1 SEHNR and CDR2 FQNEAQ (reference sequence). In nucleotides, the CDR3 is TGTGCCAGCAGCCCGACTACTAGAGCCAAAAACATTCAGTACTTC. Its protein is CASSPTTRAKNIQYF.

This chain connects TRBV3-1 (or the pseudogene TRBV3-2) to TRBJ2-5; D perhaps matches TRBD2 (5 bases). This CDR3 spans 13 amino acids. From germline, CDR1 is LGHDT and CDR2 YNNKEL (reference sequence). The V gene lost 1 base and the J gene lost 3 bases, with 6 bases spanning the gap. The CDR3 here is CASSQAGEETQYF. DNA for the CDR3: TGTGCCAGCAGCCAAGCCGGGGAAGAGACCCAGTACTTC.

This chain links TRBV28 with TRBJ2-5; 7 bases are a match to TRBD2. The CDR3 length is 15 residues. Trimming removed 2 bases from V and 0 bases from J; junction bases left unmatched: 3. Germline-derived CDR1 and CDR2 are MDHEN and SYDVKM. CDR3 sequence: CASSLLGTNQETQYF. The CDR3 nucleotides read TGTGCCAGCAGTTTACTCGGGACTAACCAAGAGACCCAGTACTTC.

The chain carries TRBV28 and TRBJ1-5, with 9 bases matching TRBD1. J lost 7 bases, V lost 4 bases, and 8 bases had no gene match. Looked up from germline, CDR1 is MDHEN and CDR2 is SYDVKM. The length of the CDR3 is 15 residues. As DNA, the CDR3 is TGTGCCAGCAGTTATACAGGGGGCGCCCAGCAGCCCCAGCATTTT. Encoded protein: CASSYTGGAQQPQHF.

This clone was observed a single time. V is TRBV6-5 and J is TRBJ2-7; D perhaps matches TRBD2 (5 bases). The CDR3 consists of 15 residues. Deletions cut 0 bases from V and 0 bases from J, with 9 bases between. CDR1 and CDR2 from the germline V gene are MNHEY and SVGAGI. This chain's CDR3 is CASSYSVRGSYEQYF. The CDR3 DNA is TGTGCCAGCAGTTACTCCGTTCGGGGCTCCTACGAGCAGTACTTC.

On this clone: Other DNA sequences of this sample code for an identical CDR3. The V gene is TRBV6-5, the J gene TRBJ1-1; tentatively, D is TRBD1 (5 bases). The CDR3 has 13 residues. From germline, CDR1 is MNHEY and CDR2 SVGAGI. V lost 3 bases and J 3 bases, leaving 8 bases between the germline ends. The CDR3 protein is CASSYGGDTEAFF. The CDR3 DNA is TGTGCCAGCAGTTATGGGGGGGACACTGAAGCTTTCTTT.

This sequence joins TRBV29-1 and TRBJ1-1; a possible D gene is TRBD1 (5 bases). Germline-derived CDR1 and CDR2 are SQVTM and ANQGSEA. V lost 7 bases to trimming and J lost 5 bases, with 20 bases between them. The CDR3 sequence is 14 residues long. CDR3 loop: CSGPSGGLGTEAFF. The CDR3 DNA reads TGCAGCGGGCCGTCGGGGGGGTTGGGGACTGAAGCTTTCTTT.

The V call is TRBV7-2, the J call TRBJ2-7, with a weak D call TRBD1 (5 bases). V was shortened by 1 base and J by 2 bases, with 12 bases between the two germline ends. Per germline, CDR1 SGHTA and CDR2 FQGNSA. This CDR3 spans 15 amino acids. The CDR3 here is CASSLGHSRAYEQYF. CDR3 DNA sequence: TGTGCCAGCAGCTTAGGTCATTCCAGGGCCTACGAGCAGTACTTC.